Each of the 21 T cell receptor beta chains below was sequenced from the same sample in a study of cytomegalovirus exposure and HLA in healthy donors. It was with 60 Vbeta and 13 Jbeta primers that the PCR ran. Sequenced by immunoSEQ multiplex PCR; TCRdb stores in-frame clones only, minus some. The data contain about 110,000 clones, about two thirds of them singletons. Specimen: PBMCs. The receptors were sampled from a boy aged 5-17 years in good health and CMV-seronegative.

The chain is built from TRBV18 and TRBJ1-1; 8 nucleotides agree with TRBD1. The CDR3 runs to 16 residues. The J segment lost 5 bases and the V segment lost 2 bases, leaving 10 bases of the junction unmatched. Germline CDR1 reads KGHSH; CDR2 reads LQKENI. The CDR3 nucleotides read TGTGCCAGCTCACCAAACTCACCCGGGACAGGTACTGAAGCTTTCTTT. Its protein is CASSPNSPGTGTEAFF.

This clone was recorded once. The J gene is TRBJ2-7, the V gene TRBV7-8; TRBD1 agrees at 8 bases. CDR1 and CDR2 from the germline V gene are SGHVS and FQNEAQ. The junction had 12 bases not matched to a gene; V was cut back by 5 bases and J by 0 bases. The CDR3 sequence is 17 residues long. The CDR3 DNA sequence: TGTGCCAGCAGCGCTAGACCGGGACAGGAAAGCTCCTACGAGCAGTACTTC. Protein product: CASSARPGQESSYEQYF.

The J gene is TRBJ2-1, the V gene TRBV11-3; D possibly corresponds to TRBD1 (5 bases). Germline V CDR1 and CDR2: SGHNT, YENEEA. The length of the CDR3 is 12 residues. Deletions cut 6 bases from V and 8 bases from J, with 11 bases between. The CDR3: CASRAGWDEQFF. The CDR3 nucleotides are TGTGCCAGCAGGGCAGGGTGGGATGAGCAGTTCTTC.

The chain uses TRBV28 and TRBJ1-2, with D possibly TRBD1 on 6 matching bases. The germline V gene has CDR1 MDHEN and CDR2 SYDVKM. CDR3 length: 17 residues. The V and J ends lost 4 bases and 2 bases respectively, with 20 bases between them. Here the CDR3 reads CASSSQSTGSLNYGYTF. CDR3 coding DNA: TGTGCCAGCAGTTCTCAGTCGACAGGAAGCCTCAACTATGGCTACACCTTC.

The V and J genes are TRBV7-9 and TRBJ2-5; D is undetermined. The germline V gene encodes CDR1 SEHNR and CDR2 FQNEAQ (reference sequence). The CDR3 consists of 15 residues. V was clipped by 5 bases and J by 0 bases, with 13 bases between them. The CDR3 DNA reads TGTGCCAGCAGCCCCTTACCAGTGGACCAAGAGACCCAGTACTTC. It is translated as CASSPLPVDQETQYF. Combining the CDR3 with reference TRBV7-9 and TRBJ2-5 gives the whole variable domain DTGVSQNPRHKITKRGQNVTFRCDPISEHNRLYWYRQTLGQGPEFLTYFQNEAQLEKSRLLSDRFSAERPKGSFSTLEIQRTEQGDSAMYLCASSPLPVDQETQYFGPGTRLLVL.

This chain connects TRBV5-6 to TRBJ2-3, with TRBD2 matching 9 bases. The CDR3 runs 15 residues. CDR1 and CDR2 (germline): SGHDT, YYEEEE. The ends lost 4 bases at V and 0 bases at J; junction bases unmatched: 3. CDR3: CASSRLADSTDTQYF. Written as DNA, the CDR3 is TGTGCCAGCAGCCGACTAGCGGATAGCACAGATACGCAGTATTTT. Using reference TRBV5-6 and TRBJ2-3 for the parts outside the CDR3, the full variable domain is DAGVTQSPTHLIKTRGQQVTLRCSPKSGHDTVSWYQQALGQGPQFIFQYYEEEERQRGNFPDRFSGHQFPNYSSELNVNALLLGDSALYLCASSRLADSTDTQYFGPGTRLTVL.

The chain combines TRBV5-4 with TRBJ1-1; 9 nucleotides agree with TRBD1. V lost 4 bases to trimming and J lost 0 bases; unmatched junction nucleotides: 10. Germline V gene sequence: CDR1 SGHNT, CDR2 YYREEE (reference sequence). The CDR3 contains 17 residues. The CDR3 protein is CASSRRTGANLNTEAFF. The CDR3 DNA follows: TGTGCCAGCAGCCGTAGGACAGGGGCAAACTTGAACACTGAAGCTTTCTTT.

This chain uses TRBV5-1 with TRBJ2-2; D ambiguous. The CDR3 sequence is 14 residues long. Trimming stripped 4 bases from V and 7 bases from J, with 14 bases between. CDR1 is SGHRS, CDR2 YFSETQ, per germline. The CDR3 sequence: CASSNDTVDGELFF. DNA for the CDR3: TGCGCCAGCAGCAACGACACGGTCGACGGGGAGCTGTTTTTT. The whole variable domain, filled in from reference TRBV5-1 and TRBJ2-2, reads KAGVTQTPRYLIKTRGQQVTLSCSPISGHRSVSWYQQTPGQGLQFLFEYFSETQRNKGNFPGRFSGRQFSNSRSEMNVSTLELGDSALYLCASSNDTVDGELFFGEGSRLTVL.

In regard to this clone: Relative to the germline gene, one junction end is altered; a read error may explain this. This chain joins TRBV30 and TRBJ1-1, with a possible D match to TRBD1 (6 bases). The CDR3 covers 13 residues. CDR1 and CDR2 (germline): GTSNPN, SVGIG (reference sequence). The CDR3 DNA follows: TGTGCCTGGAGCGGCGGTGGGGGCGTGGGGGTAAGTTTT. Translating it yields CAWSGGGGVGVSF.

The chain carries TRBV2 and TRBJ1-5; TRBD1 matches 7 bases. Unmatched junction bases numbered 4, after V lost 6 bases and J lost 2 bases. The V gene's germline CDR1 is SNHLY and CDR2 FYNNEI. This CDR3 is 14 amino acids long. CDR3: CASRDRDGNQPQHF. CDR3 DNA sequence: TGTGCCAGCAGAGACAGGGATGGCAATCAGCCCCAGCATTTT.

A single count supports this clone. This chain joins TRBV6-4 and TRBJ2-7, with no clear D. The CDR3 has 13 residues. Deletions cut 10 bases from V and 0 bases from J, with 13 bases between. CDR1 is MRHNA, CDR2 SNTAGT, per germline. CDR3 sequence: CANATFSSYEQYF. The CDR3 DNA follows: TGTGCCAACGCGACATTTAGCTCCTACGAGCAGTACTTC.

This chain uses TRBV27 with TRBJ1-1; TRBD1 aligns across 8 bases. This CDR3 contains 15 residues. The germline gives CDR1 MNHEY, CDR2 SMNVEV (reference sequence). The V segment lost 3 bases and the J segment 4 bases; nucleotides outside the gene matches: 7. In nucleotides, the CDR3 is TGTGCCAGCAGTTTCTCCGGGACAGGTTCCACTGAAGCTTTCTTT. The encoded protein is CASSFSGTGSTEAFF.

The rearrangement links TRBV15 to TRBJ1-5; the D is unclear. Trimming took off 3 bases at V and 5 bases at J, with 20 bases between the two ends. Germline-derived CDR1 and CDR2 are LNHNV and YYDKDF (reference sequence). This CDR3 is built from 17 residues. CDR3 nucleotides: TGTGCCACCAGCAGTGCCCTTACGTGGGCCGCCGATCAGCCCCAGCATTTT. Translated, it gives CATSSALTWAADQPQHF.

The DNA of the CDR3 is TGTGCCAGCAGAAGGGGGGGGACTAGCGGCTACGAGCAGTACTTC. Translation gives CASRRGGTSGYEQYF. The V call is TRBV6-5, the J call TRBJ2-7, with 11 bases identical to TRBD2. Germline assignment: CDR1 MNHEY and CDR2 SVGAGI. The length of the CDR3 is 15 residues. The junction had 7 bases not matched to a gene; V was cut back by 6 bases and J by 3 bases.

The chain is built from TRBV15 and TRBJ1-2, with 8 positions matching TRBD1. Germline V gives CDR1 LNHNV, CDR2 YYDKDF (reference sequence). The junction had 22 bases not matched to a gene; V was cut back by 1 base and J by 0 bases. The CDR3 consists of 22 residues. CDR3 DNA sequence: TGTGCCACCAGCAGAGTCCCTTTACTTTTACGACAGGGGCTTTTACCTAACTATGGCTACACCTTC. As protein: CATSRVPLLLRQGLLPNYGYTF.

The chain joins TRBV7-2 to TRBJ2-7; D gene unclear. V gave up 2 bases and J gave up 2 bases, with 7 bases separating them. This CDR3 contains 13 residues. The germline gives CDR1 SGHTA, CDR2 FQGNSA. This CDR3 reads CASSLNQAYEQYF. The DNA of the CDR3 is TGTGCCAGCAGCTTAAACCAGGCCTACGAGCAGTACTTC.

The chain couples TRBV4-1 to TRBJ2-1, with D maybe TRBD2 (5 bases). The CDR3 length is 19 residues. The germline CDR1 and CDR2 sequences are MGHRA and YSYEKL. V lost 2 bases, J lost 3 bases, and 23 bases lay in between. The CDR3 reads CASSQCLLSGCEVYNEQFF. The CDR3 DNA reads TGCGCCAGCAGCCAATGCCTCCTGTCGGGGTGCGAGGTCTACAATGAGCAGTTCTTC.

This chain uses TRBV28 with TRBJ2-3, with TRBD2 identical over 12 bases. V trimming: 3 bases; J trimming: 7 bases; junction bases outside the gene matches: 8. The CDR3 covers 16 residues. Germline V gene sequence: CDR1 MDHEN, CDR2 SYDVKM. As DNA, the CDR3 is TGTGCCAGCAGTTTGCTGACTAGCGGGAGTTTGAATACGCAGTATTTT. Translated: CASSLLTSGSLNTQYF.

This sequence joins TRBV6-1 and TRBJ2-1; 8 bases are a match to TRBD1. The CDR3 runs 16 residues. CDR1 is MNHNS, CDR2 SASEGT, per germline. Trimming removed 4 bases from V and 7 bases from J; junction bases left unmatched: 12. The CDR3 is CASSGIGQGPGNEQFF. The CDR3 nucleotides are TGTGCCAGCAGTGGGATTGGACAGGGCCCGGGGAATGAGCAGTTCTTC.

This chain links TRBV5-1 with TRBJ1-2; D ambiguous. Trimming took off 0 bases at V and 1 base at J, with 19 bases between the two ends. From germline, CDR1 is SGHRS and CDR2 YFSETQ. This CDR3 is built from 18 residues. CDR3 nucleotides: TGCGCCAGCAGCTTGGGACCCAAGGTGGAGAATTTTAACTATGGCTACACCTTC. Translation: CASSLGPKVENFNYGYTF. The whole variable domain, remainder taken from reference TRBV5-1 and TRBJ1-2, is KAGVTQTPRYLIKTRGQQVTLSCSPISGHRSVSWYQQTPGQGLQFLFEYFSETQRNKGNFPGRFSGRQFSNSRSEMNVSTLELGDSALYLCASSLGPKVENFNYGYTFGSGTRLTVV.

The table lists this clone with a few counts. The V call is TRBV7-3, the J call TRBJ2-7; tentative D call: TRBD2 (5 bases). Germline values: CDR1 SGHTA, CDR2 FQGTGA. Deletions cut 0 bases from V and 6 bases from J, with 9 bases between. The CDR3 runs 13 residues. For the CDR3, the DNA is TGTGCCAGCAGCTTAACGGGAGCTCGCGAGCAGTACTTC. It translates to CASSLTGAREQYF.